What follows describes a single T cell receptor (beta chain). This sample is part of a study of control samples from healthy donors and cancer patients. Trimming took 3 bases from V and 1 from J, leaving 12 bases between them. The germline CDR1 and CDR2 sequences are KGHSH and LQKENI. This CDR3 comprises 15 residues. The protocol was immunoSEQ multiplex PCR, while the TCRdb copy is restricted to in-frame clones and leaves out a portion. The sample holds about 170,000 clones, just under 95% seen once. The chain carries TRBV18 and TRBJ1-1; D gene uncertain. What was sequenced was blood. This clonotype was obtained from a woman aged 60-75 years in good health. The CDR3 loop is CASSPSSNQNTEAFF. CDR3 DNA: TGTGCCAGCTCACCCTCTAGTAACCAGAACACTGAAGCTTTCTTT.